The sequence of this T cell receptor beta chain was determined in a study of CD8 T cells in ankylosing spondylitis. Using quantitative 5'-RACE with molecular barcodes, the authors made TCR beta libraries. MiXCR, applied by TCRdb to the 5' RACE reads, yields one record per CDR3 protein. The data contain about 700,000 distinct CDR3 sequences, around 19% of them singletons. Findings of the study overall: A TCR beta motif made of fewer than ten highly homologous variants seemed typical of ankylosing spondylitis blood. Significant enrichment of disease-linked clones was reportedly seen in matched ankylosing spondylitis synovial fluid.

Germline lookup yields CDR1 SQVTM and CDR2 ANQGSEA. This CDR3 contains 12 residues. Trimming removed 2 bases at V and 5 bases at J, with 9 bases between. As regards this clonotype: The antigen is unknown.

The sequence came from a male donor with ankylosing spondylitis. Input material: blood, either unsorted or a sorted T cell fraction (not recorded which). The gene calls are TRBV29-1 and TRBJ2-5; tentatively, D is TRBD2 (6 bases). The CDR3 DNA is TGCAGCGTTGAATGGGAGGTGGAGACCCAGTACTTC. Protein: CSVEWEVETQYF. The variable domain in full, with the rest retrieved from reference TRBV29-1 and TRBJ2-5, is SAVISQKPSRDICQRGTSLTIQCQVDSQVTMMFWYRQQPGQSLTLIATANQGSEATYESGFVIDKFPISRPNLTFSTLTVSNMSPEDSSIYLCSVEWEVETQYFGPGTRLLVL.